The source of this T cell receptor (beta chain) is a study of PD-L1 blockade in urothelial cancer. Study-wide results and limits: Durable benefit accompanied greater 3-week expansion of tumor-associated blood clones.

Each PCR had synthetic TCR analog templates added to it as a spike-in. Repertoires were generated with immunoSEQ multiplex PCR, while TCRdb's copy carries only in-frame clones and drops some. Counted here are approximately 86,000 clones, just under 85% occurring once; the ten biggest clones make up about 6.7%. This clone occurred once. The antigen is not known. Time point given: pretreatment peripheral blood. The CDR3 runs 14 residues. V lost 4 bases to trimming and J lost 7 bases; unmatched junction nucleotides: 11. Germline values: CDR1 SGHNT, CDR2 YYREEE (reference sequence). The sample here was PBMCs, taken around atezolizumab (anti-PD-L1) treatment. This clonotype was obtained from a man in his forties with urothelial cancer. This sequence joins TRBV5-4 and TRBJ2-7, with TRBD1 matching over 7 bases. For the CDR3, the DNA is TGTGCCAGCAGCCCCGGGACAGTTTGGGGGGAGCAGTACTTC. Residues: CASSPGTVWGEQYF.